Each of the 22 T cell receptor beta chains below was sequenced from the same sample in a study of blood T cell repertoires in COVID-19. Sequenced by immunoSEQ multiplex PCR; TCRdb stores in-frame clones only, minus some. Among approximately 89,000 clones listed, approximately 80% were seen once. The sample taken for sequencing was peripheral blood. These receptors originate from a human donor in a cohort sampled during active COVID-19.

The V and J genes are TRBV28 and TRBJ2-7; 8 nucleotides line up with TRBD1. CDR3 length equals 14 residues. J lost 5 bases, V lost 6 bases, and 9 bases had no gene match. Germline CDR1 and CDR2: MDHEN and SYDVKM. CDR3 DNA: TGTGCCAGCAGCCCCGGGGGACAGGTCCACGAGCAGTACTTC. The encoded protein is CASSPGGQVHEQYF.

The J gene is TRBJ2-7, the V gene TRBV10-2; TRBD2 matches 8 bases. Trimming took 7 bases from V and 0 from J; bases not matched to a gene: 17. The CDR3 is 18 residues long. Germline CDR1 reads WSHSY; CDR2 reads SAAADI. CDR3 amino acids: CASKPGLGTSRGSYEQYF. CDR3 coding DNA: TGCGCCAGCAAACCGGGACTAGGTACCTCCCGGGGCTCCTACGAGCAGTACTTC.

This chain joins TRBV11-2 and TRBJ2-1, with TRBD2 identical over 14 bases. The V gene's germline CDR1 is SGHAT and CDR2 FQNNGV. Trimming cost V 1 base and J 0 bases; bases outside gene matches: 5. The CDR3 has 19 residues. The CDR3 sequence is CASSLAGTSGSRSYNEQFF. The CDR3 DNA sequence: TGTGCCAGCAGCTTAGCCGGGACTAGCGGGAGCCGCTCCTACAATGAGCAGTTCTTC.

This sequence joins TRBV6-1 and TRBJ1-3, with D tentatively TRBD1 (5 bases). CDR1 and CDR2 from the germline V gene are MNHNS and SASEGT. V was cut by 1 base and J by 5 bases, with 12 bases left in between. The CDR3 runs 15 residues. CDR3 residues: CASSEDIGARNTIYF. CDR3 coding DNA: TGTGCCAGCAGTGAAGATATTGGGGCGCGAAACACCATATATTTT.

The J gene is TRBJ1-1, the V gene TRBV4-1; no reliable D call. The V and J ends lost 4 bases and 0 bases respectively, with 12 bases between them. Germline V gives CDR1 MGHRA, CDR2 YSYEKL. The CDR3 sequence is 15 residues long. CDR3: CASSLNKALNTEAFF. The CDR3, as DNA: TGCGCCAGCAGCCTTAATAAAGCGTTGAACACTGAAGCTTTCTTT.

The J gene is TRBJ2-7, the V gene TRBV28; 7 nucleotides match TRBD1. Germline V gene sequence: CDR1 MDHEN, CDR2 SYDVKM. V shed 6 bases and J 2 bases; nucleotides not matched to a gene: 4. The CDR3 is 13 residues long. The CDR3 bases are TGTGCCAGCAGAGAAAGGGGGCCCTACGAGCAGTACTTC. It specifies CASRERGPYEQYF.

The chain couples TRBV9 to TRBJ1-5; D not certain. This CDR3 is 16 amino acids long. Trimming pared 0 bases from V and 0 bases from J, leaving 10 bases between. Looked up from germline, CDR1 is SGDLS and CDR2 is YYNGEE. The DNA for the CDR3 is TGTGCCAGCAGCGTAGGTCCCGGTTATAGCAATCAGCCCCAGCATTTT. This codes for CASSVGPGYSNQPQHF.

The chain combines TRBV6-5 with TRBJ2-6, with TRBD2 as a possible D gene (5 bases). Germline CDR1 and CDR2: MNHEY and SVGAGI. The CDR3 is 15 residues long. V lost 4 bases, J lost 4 bases, and 11 bases lay in between. The CDR3 DNA sequence: TGTGCCAGCAGTTGGACTCGGTCCGGGGCCAACGTCCTGACTTTC. It translates to CASSWTRSGANVLTF.

The chain couples TRBV19 to TRBJ2-1; 7 bases align to TRBD1. The CDR3 totals 13 residues. CDR1 and CDR2 (germline): LNHDA, SQIVND (reference sequence). With V trimmed by 10 bases and J by 0 bases, 3 bases remained unmatched. The CDR3 coding sequence is TGTGCCACACAGGGGTACTCCTACAATGAGCAGTTCTTC. It is translated as CATQGYSYNEQFF.

The chain joins TRBV27 to TRBJ2-7; 7 nucleotides match TRBD2. After removal of 3 bases from V and 0 bases from J, the junction contained 5 bases not matched to a gene. The germline gives CDR1 MNHEY, CDR2 SMNVEV (reference sequence). The CDR3 spans 15 residues. CDR3 sequence reads: CASSFASGNSYEQYF. In DNA, the CDR3 is TGTGCCAGCAGTTTCGCTAGCGGAAACTCCTACGAGCAGTACTTC.

The chain employs TRBV27 and TRBJ2-3; possibly TRBD1 for D (5 bases). CDR3 length: 15 amino acids. Trimming cost V 4 bases and J 4 bases, with 15 bases left between them. CDR1 and CDR2 (germline): MNHEY, SMNVEV (reference sequence). In DNA, the CDR3 is TGTGCCAGCAGTTGGGCAGGGTCCAGTGCAGATACGCAGTATTTT. Translating it yields CASSWAGSSADTQYF.

CDR3 DNA: TGTGCCAGCAGCTTCCTACTAGCGGGAGAGCCCAATGAGCAGTTCTTC. Translating gives CASSFLLAGEPNEQFF. This chain links TRBV11-3 with TRBJ2-1, with TRBD2 matching 11 bases. The CDR3 is 16 residues long. V trimming: 3 bases; J trimming: 6 bases; junction bases outside the gene matches: 7. Germline loops: CDR1 SGHNT, CDR2 YENEEA.

V gene TRBV7-2 combines with J gene TRBJ2-3; possibly TRBD2 for D (6 bases). Germline V gene data show CDR1 as SGHTA and CDR2 as FQGNSA. Trimming removed 1 base from V and 5 bases from J, with 7 bases in between. This CDR3 has 13 amino acids. CDR3 protein: CASSLVGLDTQYF. In nucleotides, the CDR3 is TGTGCCAGCAGCTTAGTGGGACTAGATACGCAGTATTTT.

This chain connects TRBV6-5 to TRBJ1-2; TRBD1 aligns across 7 bases. The germline CDR1 and CDR2 sequences are MNHEY and SVGAGI. The CDR3 loop spans 15 amino acids. Losses at the gene ends were 0 bases for V and 8 bases for J; bases not matched to a gene: 9. CDR3 amino acids: CASSYSTTGSLGYTF. The CDR3 region has the DNA TGTGCCAGCAGTTACTCAACGACAGGGTCCTTGGGCTACACCTTC.

This chain joins TRBV10-2 and TRBJ2-7; TRBD2 aligns across 9 bases. V shed 0 bases, J shed 5 bases, and the junction held 5 bases outside the gene matches. CDR1 WSHSY and CDR2 SAAADI come from the germline V gene. The CDR3 spans 15 residues. The chain's CDR3 is CASSESGVAGDEQYF. The CDR3 DNA follows: TGCGCCAGCAGTGAGTCGGGGGTAGCGGGAGACGAGCAGTACTTC.

This sequence joins TRBV4-2 and TRBJ2-7; D call uncertain. Germline V gene sequence: CDR1 LGHNA, CDR2 YNFKEQ. CDR3 length equals 12 residues. Between the trimmed V and J ends, which lost 3 bases and 11 bases, there was a span of 14 bases. CDR3 sequence (DNA): TGTGCCAGCAGCCAGCAGTTGACGGAGAAGTACTTC. It specifies CASSQQLTEKYF.

The chain joins TRBV18 to TRBJ1-2; D gene uncertain. The CDR3 runs 13 residues. V shed 2 bases and J shed 4 bases, with 8 bases lying between them. From germline, CDR1 is KGHSH and CDR2 LQKENI. The CDR3: CASSPEQSYGYTF. In nucleotides, the CDR3 is TGTGCCAGCTCACCAGAACAGTCCTATGGCTACACCTTC.

The V and J genes are TRBV2 and TRBJ2-1; D possibly corresponds to TRBD2 (5 bases). The CDR3 runs to 15 residues. V was pared by 3 bases and J by 8 bases, with 17 bases between. The germline gives CDR1 SNHLY, CDR2 FYNNEI. CDR3 in DNA: TGTGCCAGCAGTGAGCGGAGGCCTTCTGGGGATGAGCAGTTCTTC. Translating gives CASSERRPSGDEQFF.

The chain has TRBV7-9 and TRBJ1-2; 7 bases are shared with TRBD1. The CDR3 runs 13 residues. Germline CDR1 and CDR2: SEHNR and FQNEAQ (reference sequence). Trimming cost V 2 bases and J 5 bases; bases outside gene matches: 2. The DNA of the CDR3 is TGTGCCAGCAGCTTATCGACAGGGTATGGCTACACCTTC. Translating it yields CASSLSTGYGYTF.

As for this clone: Distinct nucleotide sequences in the sample also encode this CDR3. This chain links TRBV28 with TRBJ1-1; 7 bases are a match to TRBD1. The CDR3 is 13 residues long. Looked up from germline, CDR1 is MDHEN and CDR2 is SYDVKM. J was trimmed by 1 base and V by 6 bases; bases with no gene match: 2. Written as DNA, the CDR3 is TGTGCCAGCAGCCGGGACAGGAACACTGAAGCTTTCTTT. The encoded protein is CASSRDRNTEAFF.

This chain links TRBV7-9 with TRBJ2-1; D is undetermined. The ends were cut back, 0 bases at V and 0 bases at J, with 6 bases in the middle. CDR1 SEHNR and CDR2 FQNEAQ come from the germline V gene (reference sequence). The CDR3 covers 15 residues. The CDR3 nucleotides read TGTGCCAGCAGCTTAGCGCGCCCCTCCTACAATGAGCAGTTCTTC. It yields the protein CASSLARPSYNEQFF.

This clone occurred a few times. The V call is TRBV2, the J call TRBJ2-7, with a weak D call TRBD2 (6 bases). Germline-derived CDR1 and CDR2 are SNHLY and FYNNEI. CDR3 length: 12 residues. Trimming removed 0 bases from V and 7 bases from J, with 7 bases in between. CDR3 protein: CASSEAAGEQYF. Written as DNA, the CDR3 is TGTGCCAGCAGTGAAGCGGCGGGGGAGCAGTACTTC.